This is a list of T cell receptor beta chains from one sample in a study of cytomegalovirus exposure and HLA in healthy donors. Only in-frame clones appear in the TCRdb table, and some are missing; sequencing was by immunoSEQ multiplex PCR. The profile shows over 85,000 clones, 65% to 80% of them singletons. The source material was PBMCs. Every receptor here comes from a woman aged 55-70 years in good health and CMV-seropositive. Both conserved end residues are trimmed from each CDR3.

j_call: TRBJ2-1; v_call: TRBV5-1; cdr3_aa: ASSLVVTGGYNEQF
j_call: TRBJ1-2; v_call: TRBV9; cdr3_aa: ASSDPDRVGGYT
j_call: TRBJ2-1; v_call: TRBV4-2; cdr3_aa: ASSQEAGGSTLPSYNEQF
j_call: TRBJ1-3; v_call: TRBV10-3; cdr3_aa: AITGTGSGNTIY
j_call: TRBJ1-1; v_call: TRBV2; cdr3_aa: ASSDYRLNTEAF
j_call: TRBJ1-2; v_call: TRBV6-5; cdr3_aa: ASSEPDRGWEGYT
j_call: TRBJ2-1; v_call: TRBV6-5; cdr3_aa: ASSYAAGTGQF
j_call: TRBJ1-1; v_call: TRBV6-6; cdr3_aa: ASLQGTEAF
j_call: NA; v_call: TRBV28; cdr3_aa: ASSSSSYEQY
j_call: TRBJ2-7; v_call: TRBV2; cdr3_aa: ASRLAGGFYEQY
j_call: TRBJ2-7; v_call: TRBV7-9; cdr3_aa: ASSSTSGSLSSYEQY
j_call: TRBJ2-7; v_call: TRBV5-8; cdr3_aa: ASSLESMARQGTYEQY
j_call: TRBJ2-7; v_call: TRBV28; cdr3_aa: ASSLLGQGGYEQY
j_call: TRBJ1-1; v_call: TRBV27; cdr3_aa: ASSSREDRGIRDTEAF
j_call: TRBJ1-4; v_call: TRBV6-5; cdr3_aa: ASSYAAGWANEKLF
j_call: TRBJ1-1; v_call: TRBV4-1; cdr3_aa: ASSHYRGGTEAF
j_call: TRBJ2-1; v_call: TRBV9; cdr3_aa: ASSAWDRYYNEQF